The table lists the clone carrying this T cell receptor (beta chain) with a few counts. As yet, its antigen is unknown. The study reverse transcribed the entire isolated RNA, so it sequenced expressed TCRB transcripts. Method: immunoSEQ multiplex PCR; TCRdb's copy keeps in-frame clones and lacks some. The sample comprises some 700,000 clones, around an eighth of which are singletons, and approximately 0.022% rests with the top ten. The record originates from a study of beta chain features in type 1 diabetes. The study's findings and limits: Moderately but significantly shorter TCRB CDR3s were found in Type 1 diabetes patients in all four CD4+ subsets.

Germline values: CDR1 KGHSH, CDR2 LQKENI. The CDR3 loop spans 15 amino acids. After removal of 5 bases from V and 5 bases from J, the junction contained 9 bases not matched to a gene. Only one heparinised blood draw was taken per donor, and its volume averaged about 120 mL. CD4+ cells of the naive, central memory, regulatory and stem cell-like memory types were sorted via CD45RO/CCR7/CD25/CD127/CD95/CD27. The chain is built from TRBV18 and TRBJ1-1, with TRBD1 matching over 9 bases. Material: naive CD4+ T cells from blood. This receptor was identified in a man younger than 35 with type 1 diabetes. The CDR3 nucleotides read TGTGCCAGCTCAGCCCAGACAGGGGGTGATACTGAAGCTTTCTTT. Its translation: CASSAQTGGDTEAFF. The whole variable domain, filled in from reference TRBV18 and TRBJ1-1, reads NAGVMQNPRHLVRRRGQEARLRCSPMKGHSHVYWYRQLPEEGLKFMVYLQKENIIDESGMPKERFSAEFPKEGPSILRIQQVVRGDSAAYFCASSAQTGGDTEAFFGQGTRLTVV.